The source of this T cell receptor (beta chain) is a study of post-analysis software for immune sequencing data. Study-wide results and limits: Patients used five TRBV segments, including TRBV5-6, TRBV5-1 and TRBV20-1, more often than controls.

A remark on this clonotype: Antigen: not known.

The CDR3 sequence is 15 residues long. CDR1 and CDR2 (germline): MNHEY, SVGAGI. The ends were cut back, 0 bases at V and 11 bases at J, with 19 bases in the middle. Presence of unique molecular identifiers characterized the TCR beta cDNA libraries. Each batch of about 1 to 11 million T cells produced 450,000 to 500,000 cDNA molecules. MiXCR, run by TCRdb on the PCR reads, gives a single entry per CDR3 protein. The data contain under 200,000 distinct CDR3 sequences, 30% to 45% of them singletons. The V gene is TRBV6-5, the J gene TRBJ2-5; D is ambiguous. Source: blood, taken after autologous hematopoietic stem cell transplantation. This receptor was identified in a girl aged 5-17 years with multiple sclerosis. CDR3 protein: CASSYSGRYYNEQYF. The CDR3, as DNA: TGTGCCAGCAGTTACTCAGGGCGGTACTACAATGAGCAGTACTTC.